The 16 T cell receptor beta chains presented below share a single source sample, sequenced in a study of tumor-infiltrating lymphocytes in oesophageal squamous cell carcinoma. Via MiXCR, TCRdb re-called the PCR reads, giving one row per CDR3 protein. This table holds 9,500 to 15,000 distinct CDR3 sequences, approximately 50% found once. Source material: esophageal tumor tissue. These receptors all stem from a female donor with esophageal squamous cell carcinoma.

A few counts support this clonotype. CDR3 loop: CASSSRLAFTDTQYF. CDR3 DNA: TGTGCCAGCAGCTCCCGACTAGCATTCACAGATACGCAGTATTTT. The chain employs TRBV7-2 and TRBJ2-3; 7 nucleotides match TRBD2. Germline CDR1 is SGHTA and CDR2 is FQGNSA. This CDR3 has 15 amino acids. After removal of 4 bases from V and 2 bases from J, the junction contained 6 bases not matched to a gene.

V gene TRBV6-6 combines with J gene TRBJ2-7; a weak D match, TRBD1 (5 bases). The V gene's germline CDR1 is MNHNY and CDR2 SVGAGI (reference sequence). The CDR3 spans 13 residues. The V gene lost 5 bases and the J gene lost 3 bases, with 11 bases spanning the gap. CDR3 DNA sequence: TGTGCCAGCAGTACCTACCAGGGCTACGAGCAGTACTTC. Encoded protein: CASSTYQGYEQYF.

As to this clonotype: The junction differs from germline at one of its ends, possibly a read error. The chain has TRBV7-6 and TRBJ2-5, with D possibly matching TRBD1 (5 bases). The DNA matches TRBJ2-7 better at its end, which makes the J call doubtful. CDR3 size: 14 residues. Germline V gene data show CDR1 as SGHVS and CDR2 as FNYEAQ. The DNA for the CDR3 is TGTGCTAGCAGCGTGGACATAAGCTCCTACGAGCAGTACTTC. It translates to CASSVDISSYEQYF.

Comment on this clonotype: A read error may account for a junction end that differs from germline. The chain combines TRBV6-6 with TRBJ2-4, with D perhaps TRBD1 or TRBD2 (6 bases each). The CDR3 sequence is 14 residues long. Germline values: CDR1 MNHNY, CDR2 SVGAGI (reference sequence). CDR3 in amino acids: CASSQFGSLRDTHF. The CDR3 coding sequence is TGTGCCAGCAGTCAATTCGGGTCCCTGCGGGACACCCACTTC.

DNA for the CDR3: TGTGCCAGCAGTTTCCGACAGGGGGGGACCGGGGAGCTGTTTTTT. Translating it yields CASSFRQGGTGELFF. The chain employs TRBV6-1 and TRBJ2-2, with 9 bases fitting TRBD1. J was trimmed by 5 bases and V by 5 bases; bases with no gene match: 6. The CDR3 extends over 15 amino acids. Germline-derived CDR1 and CDR2 are MNHNS and SASEGT.

This chain joins TRBV6-1 and TRBJ2-7, with 7 bases fitting TRBD1. The tail of the sequence fits TRBJ1-2 better, so the J call may be wrong. Germline V gene lookup returns CDR1 MNHNS and CDR2 SASEGT. The CDR3 has 12 residues. The CDR3 protein is CASRDRLWGYTF. As DNA, the CDR3 is TGTGCCAGCAGGGACAGGCTTTGGGGCTACACCTTC.

CDR3: CASSEQGPQETQYF. The CDR3 nucleotides read TGCGCCAGCAGTGAGCAGGGGCCACAAGAGACCCAGTACTTC. V and J are TRBV10-1 and TRBJ2-7; D is perhaps TRBD1 (6 bases). The end of the DNA aligns better with TRBJ2-5, so the J call may be wrong. The CDR3 consists of 14 residues. The germline gives CDR1 WNHNN, CDR2 SYGVQD (reference sequence).

The rearrangement links TRBV7-2 to TRBJ2-1; tentative D call: TRBD2 (6 bases). The tail of the sequence fits TRBJ2-7 better, so the J call may be wrong. The CDR3 consists of 13 residues. Germline values: CDR1 SGHTA, CDR2 FQGNSA. The CDR3 DNA is TGTGCCAGCAATTTGGGGGGAAACAATGAGCAGTACTTC. It is translated as CASNLGGNNEQYF.

This clonotype was observed many times. This chain links TRBV6-1 with TRBJ1-4, with unresolved D. Germline assignment: CDR1 MNHNS and CDR2 SASEGT. V lost 5 bases to trimming and J lost 8 bases, with 15 bases between them. The CDR3 consists of 14 residues. The CDR3 nucleotides read TGTGCCAGCAGTAACCCGGGGAATCGGGAAAAACTGTTTTTT. Protein sequence: CASSNPGNREKLFF.

The V gene is TRBV7-2, the J gene TRBJ2-5; 9 nucleotides match TRBD2. The J call is doubtful: the DNA matches TRBJ2-1 better. The CDR3 is 17 amino acids. Germline assignment: CDR1 SGHTA and CDR2 FQGNSA. The CDR3 sequence is CASSLAPSGTAYNEQFF. CDR3 DNA sequence: TGTGCCAGCAGCTTAGCGCCTAGCGGGACTGCCTACAATGAGCAGTTCTTC.

This clonotype is a singleton in its sample. The CDR3 carries no conserved terminal phenylalanine or tryptophan, so it likely arises from a read error. The DNA is left out, because the CDR3 cannot be placed on it with certainty; the CDR3 is given as TCRdb lists it. The V and J genes are TRBV6-1 and TRBJ2-1. CDR1 and CDR2 from the germline V gene are MNHNS and SASEGT. The CDR3 is 14 amino acids in total, end residues counted. CDR3 sequence: CASSDTTYEQYFGN.

About this clonotype: A single base separates this from a much larger clone, so it may be a read error. V gene TRBV7-9 combines with J gene TRBJ2-3; D gene ambiguous. The CDR3 totals 13 residues. Looked up from germline, CDR1 is SEHNR and CDR2 is FQNEAQ (reference sequence). CDR3 in amino acids: CASSFNNTDTQYF. The DNA for the CDR3 is TGTGCTAGCAGCTTTAATAACACAGATACGCAGTATTTT.

The chain uses TRBV7-9 and TRBJ2-1, with 8 bases fitting TRBD2. Germline V gene lookup returns CDR1 SEHNR and CDR2 FQNEAQ (reference sequence). Trimming took 1 base from V and 6 from J; bases not matched to a gene: 2. CDR3 size: 14 residues. The CDR3 loop reads CASSLVGGVNEQFF. The CDR3 DNA follows: TGTGCCAGCAGCTTAGTCGGGGGGGTCAATGAGCAGTTCTTC.

The genes are TRBV7-3 and TRBJ1-1; no reliable D call. The assigned J gene may be wrong: the sequence end matches TRBJ2-1 better. Looked up from germline, CDR1 is SGHTA and CDR2 is FQGTGA. The CDR3 runs 15 residues. CDR3 sequence: CASSPPSFLGGTQFF. CDR3 nucleotide sequence: TGTGCCAGCAGCCCCCCGTCTTTTCTAGGCGGCACACAGTTCTTC.

The chain is built from TRBV11-2 and TRBJ1-1; D gene uncertain. Trimming took 2 bases from V and 11 from J, leaving 9 bases between them. The CDR3 length is 11 residues. Germline V gene sequence: CDR1 SGHAT, CDR2 FQNNGV. The CDR3 bases are TGTGCCAGCAGCTTATTGGGCAGTGCTTTCTTT. This sequence encodes CASSLLGSAFF.

This clonotype occurred many times. The rearrangement uses TRBV7-3 and TRBJ2-5; D is perhaps TRBD1 (8 bases). Looked up from germline, CDR1 is SGHTA and CDR2 is FQGTGA. Trimming removed 5 bases from V and 5 bases from J, with 15 bases in between. The CDR3 totals 14 residues. The DNA of the CDR3 is TGTGCCAGCAGCCCCAGGGGGCGGGGGGAGACCCAGTACTTC. Amino acids: CASSPRGRGETQYF.